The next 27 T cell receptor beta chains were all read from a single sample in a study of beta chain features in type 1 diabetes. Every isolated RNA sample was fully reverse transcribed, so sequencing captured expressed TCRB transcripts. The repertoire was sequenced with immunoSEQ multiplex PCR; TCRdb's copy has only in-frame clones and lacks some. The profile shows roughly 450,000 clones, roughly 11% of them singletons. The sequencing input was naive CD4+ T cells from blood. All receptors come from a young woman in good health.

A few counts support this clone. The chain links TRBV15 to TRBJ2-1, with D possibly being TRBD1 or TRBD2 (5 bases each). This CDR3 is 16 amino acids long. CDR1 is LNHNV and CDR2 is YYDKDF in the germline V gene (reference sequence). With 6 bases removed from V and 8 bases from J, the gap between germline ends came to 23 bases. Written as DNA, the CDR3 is TGTGCCACCAGGTCCCGCGATGTCCTCAGGGACCATGAGCAGTTCTTC. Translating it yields CATRSRDVLRDHEQFF.

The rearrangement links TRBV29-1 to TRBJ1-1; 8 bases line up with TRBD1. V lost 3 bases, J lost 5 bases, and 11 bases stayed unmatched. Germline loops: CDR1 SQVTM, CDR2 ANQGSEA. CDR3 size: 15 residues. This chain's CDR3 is CSVERQGPIRTEAFF. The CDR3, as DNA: TGCAGCGTTGAGAGACAGGGGCCCATAAGAACTGAAGCTTTCTTT.

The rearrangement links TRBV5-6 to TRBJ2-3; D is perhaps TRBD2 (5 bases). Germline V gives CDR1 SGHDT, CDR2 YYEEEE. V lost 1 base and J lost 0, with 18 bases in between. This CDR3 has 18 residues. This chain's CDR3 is CASSLSLSGWVSTDTQYF. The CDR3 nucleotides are TGTGCCAGCAGCTTGAGTCTCTCGGGGTGGGTTAGCACAGATACGCAGTATTTT.

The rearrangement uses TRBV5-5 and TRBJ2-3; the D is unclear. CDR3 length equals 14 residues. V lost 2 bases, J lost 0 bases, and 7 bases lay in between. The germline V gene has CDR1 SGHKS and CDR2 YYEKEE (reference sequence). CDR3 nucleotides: TGTGCCAGCAGCTTTGGCAGAAGCACAGATACGCAGTATTTT. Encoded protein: CASSFGRSTDTQYF.

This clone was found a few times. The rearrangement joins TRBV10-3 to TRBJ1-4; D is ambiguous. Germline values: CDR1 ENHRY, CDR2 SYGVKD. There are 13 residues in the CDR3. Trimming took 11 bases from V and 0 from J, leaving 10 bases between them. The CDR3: CASSRSTNEKLFF. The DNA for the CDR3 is TGTGCCTCGAGTCGATCAACTAATGAAAAACTGTTTTTT.

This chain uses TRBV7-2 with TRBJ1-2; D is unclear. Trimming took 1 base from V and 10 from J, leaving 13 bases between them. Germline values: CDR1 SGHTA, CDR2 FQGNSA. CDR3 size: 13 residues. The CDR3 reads CASSLELQGNYTF. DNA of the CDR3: TGTGCCAGCAGCTTAGAGCTTCAAGGGAACTACACCTTC.

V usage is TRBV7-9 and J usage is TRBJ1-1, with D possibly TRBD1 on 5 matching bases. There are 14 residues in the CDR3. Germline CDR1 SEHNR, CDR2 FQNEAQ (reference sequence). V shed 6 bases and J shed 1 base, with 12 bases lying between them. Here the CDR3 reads CASRGTAQNTEAFF. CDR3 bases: TGTGCCAGCAGAGGGACGGCCCAGAACACTGAAGCTTTCTTT.

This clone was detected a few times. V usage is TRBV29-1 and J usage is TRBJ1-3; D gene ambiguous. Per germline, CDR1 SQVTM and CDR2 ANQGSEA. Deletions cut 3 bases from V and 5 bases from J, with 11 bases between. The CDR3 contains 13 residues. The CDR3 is CSVEGSARNTIYF. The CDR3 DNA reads TGCAGCGTTGAGGGGTCGGCTAGAAACACCATATATTTT.

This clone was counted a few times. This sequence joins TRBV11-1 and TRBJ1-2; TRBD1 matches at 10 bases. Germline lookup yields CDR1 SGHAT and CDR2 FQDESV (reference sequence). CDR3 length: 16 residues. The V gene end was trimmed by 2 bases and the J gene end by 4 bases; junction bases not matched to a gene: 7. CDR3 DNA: TGTGCCAGCAGCTTACTGGGACAGGGGACCAGCTATGGCTACACCTTC. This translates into CASSLLGQGTSYGYTF.

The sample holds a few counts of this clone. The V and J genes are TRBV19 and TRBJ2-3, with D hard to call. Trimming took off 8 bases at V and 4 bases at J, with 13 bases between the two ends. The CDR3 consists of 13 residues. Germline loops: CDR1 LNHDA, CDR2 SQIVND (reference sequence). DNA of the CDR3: TGTGCCAGTCACGGACGTACCTCAGATACGCAGTATTTT. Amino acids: CASHGRTSDTQYF.

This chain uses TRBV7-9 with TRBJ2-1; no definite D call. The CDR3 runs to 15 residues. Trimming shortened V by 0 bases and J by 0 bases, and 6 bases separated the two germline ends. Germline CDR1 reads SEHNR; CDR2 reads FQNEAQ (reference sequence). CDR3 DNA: TGTGCCAGCAGCTTAGCCCAGAGCTCCTACAATGAGCAGTTCTTC. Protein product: CASSLAQSSYNEQFF.

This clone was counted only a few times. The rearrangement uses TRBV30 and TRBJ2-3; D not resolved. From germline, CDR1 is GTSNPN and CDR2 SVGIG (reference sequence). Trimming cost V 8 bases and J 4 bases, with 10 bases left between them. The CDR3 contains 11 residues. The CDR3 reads CALSIADTQYF. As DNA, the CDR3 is TGTGCCCTCAGTATAGCAGATACGCAGTATTTT.

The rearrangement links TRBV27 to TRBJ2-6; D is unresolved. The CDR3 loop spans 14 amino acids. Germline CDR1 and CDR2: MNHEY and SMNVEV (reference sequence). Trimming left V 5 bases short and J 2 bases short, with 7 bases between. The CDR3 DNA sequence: TGTGCCAGCAGTATCCGGGCTGGGGCCAACGTCCTGACTTTC. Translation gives CASSIRAGANVLTF.

The CDR3 nucleotides read TGTGCCAGCAGCCCAGGGGGACTAGCGAACACCGGGGAGCTGTTTTTT. It is translated as CASSPGGLANTGELFF. The genes are TRBV7-3 and TRBJ2-2, with D possibly TRBD2 on 8 matching bases. There are 16 residues in the CDR3. Per germline, CDR1 SGHTA and CDR2 FQGTGA. V was cut by 5 bases and J by 0 bases, with 13 bases left in between. The complete variable domain, with remaining parts taken from reference TRBV7-3 and TRBJ2-2, reads GAGVSQTPSNKVTEKGKYVELRCDPISGHTALYWYRQSLGQGPEFLIYFQGTGAADDSGLPNDRFFAVRPEGSVSTLKIQRTERGDSAVYLCASSPGGLANTGELFFGEGSRLTVL.

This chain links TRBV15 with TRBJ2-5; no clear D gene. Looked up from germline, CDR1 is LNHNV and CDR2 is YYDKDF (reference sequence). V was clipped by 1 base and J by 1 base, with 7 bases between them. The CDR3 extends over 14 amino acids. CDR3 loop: CATSRASSQETQYF. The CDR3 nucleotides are TGTGCCACCAGCAGAGCGTCTTCCCAAGAGACCCAGTACTTC. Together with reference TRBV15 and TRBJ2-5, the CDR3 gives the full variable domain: DAMVIQNPRYQVTQFGKPVTLSCSQTLNHNVMYWYQQKSSQAPKLLFHYYDKDFNNEADTPDNFQSRRPNTSFCFLDIRSPGLGDTAMYLCATSRASSQETQYFGPGTRLLVL.

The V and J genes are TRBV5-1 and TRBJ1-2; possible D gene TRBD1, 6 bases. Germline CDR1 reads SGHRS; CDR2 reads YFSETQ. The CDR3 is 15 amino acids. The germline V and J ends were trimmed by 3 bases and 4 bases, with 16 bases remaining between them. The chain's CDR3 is CASSSDSSPSYGYTF. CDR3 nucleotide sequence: TGCGCCAGCAGCTCGGACAGCTCGCCTTCCTATGGCTACACCTTC.

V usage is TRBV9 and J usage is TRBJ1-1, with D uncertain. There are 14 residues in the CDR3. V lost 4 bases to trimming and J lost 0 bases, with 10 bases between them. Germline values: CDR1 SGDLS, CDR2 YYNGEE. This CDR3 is CASSIAGMNTEAFF. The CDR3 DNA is TGTGCCAGCAGCATCGCGGGCATGAACACTGAAGCTTTCTTT.

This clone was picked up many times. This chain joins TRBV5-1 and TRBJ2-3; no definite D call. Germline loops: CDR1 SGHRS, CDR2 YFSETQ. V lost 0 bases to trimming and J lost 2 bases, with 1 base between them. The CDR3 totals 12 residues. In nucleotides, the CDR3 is TGCGCCAGCAGCTTGGCCACAGATACGCAGTATTTT. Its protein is CASSLATDTQYF.

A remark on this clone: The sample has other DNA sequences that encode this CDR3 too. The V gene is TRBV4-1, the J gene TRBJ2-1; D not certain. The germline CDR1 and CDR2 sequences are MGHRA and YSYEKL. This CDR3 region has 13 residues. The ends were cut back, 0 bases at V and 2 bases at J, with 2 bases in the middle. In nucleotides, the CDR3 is TGCGCCAGCAGCCAAGACCCCTACAATGAGCAGTTCTTC. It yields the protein CASSQDPYNEQFF.

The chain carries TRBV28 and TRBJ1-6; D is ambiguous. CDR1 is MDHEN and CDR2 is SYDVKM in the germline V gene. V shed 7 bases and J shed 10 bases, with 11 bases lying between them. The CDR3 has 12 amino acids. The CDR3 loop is CASIKSGSPLHF. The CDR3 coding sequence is TGTGCCAGCATTAAGTCGGGGTCACCCCTCCACTTT.

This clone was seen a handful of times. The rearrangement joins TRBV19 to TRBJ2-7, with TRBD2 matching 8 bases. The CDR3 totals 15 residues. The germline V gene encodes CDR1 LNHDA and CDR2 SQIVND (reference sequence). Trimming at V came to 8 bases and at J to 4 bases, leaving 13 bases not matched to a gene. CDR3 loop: CASHGTGGGTYEQYF. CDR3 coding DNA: TGTGCCAGTCATGGAACGGGAGGGGGAACGTACGAGCAGTACTTC. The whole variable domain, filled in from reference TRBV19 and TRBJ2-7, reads DGGITQSPKYLFRKEGQNVTLSCEQNLNHDAMYWYRQDPGQGLRLIYYSQIVNDFQKGDIAEGYSVSREKKESFPLTVTSAQKNPTAFYLCASHGTGGGTYEQYFGPGTRLTVT.

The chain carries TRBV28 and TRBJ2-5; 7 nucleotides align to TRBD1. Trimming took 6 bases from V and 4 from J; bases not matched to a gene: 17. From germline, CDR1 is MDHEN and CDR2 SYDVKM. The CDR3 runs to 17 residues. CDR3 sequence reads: CASSTIKTGISGETQYF. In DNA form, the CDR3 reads TGTGCCAGCAGCACGATCAAGACAGGGATAAGTGGAGAGACCCAGTACTTC.

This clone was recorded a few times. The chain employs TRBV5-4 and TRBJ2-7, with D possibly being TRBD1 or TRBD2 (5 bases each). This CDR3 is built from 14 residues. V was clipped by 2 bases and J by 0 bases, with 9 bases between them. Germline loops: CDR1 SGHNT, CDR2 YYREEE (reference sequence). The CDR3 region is CASSLSGTSYEQYF. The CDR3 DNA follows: TGTGCCAGCAGCTTATCAGGGACCTCCTACGAGCAGTACTTC.

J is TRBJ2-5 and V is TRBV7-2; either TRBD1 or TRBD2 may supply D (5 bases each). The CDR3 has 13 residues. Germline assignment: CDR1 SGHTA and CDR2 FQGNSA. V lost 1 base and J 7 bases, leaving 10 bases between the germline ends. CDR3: CASSLGGSVTQYF. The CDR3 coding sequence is TGTGCCAGCAGCTTAGGGGGGAGCGTGACCCAGTACTTC.

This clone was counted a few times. The CDR3 reads CAISVGARGIQETQYF. The DNA for the CDR3 is TGTGCCATCAGTGTCGGGGCCCGGGGCATCCAAGAGACCCAGTACTTC. The chain links TRBV10-3 to TRBJ2-5; D may be TRBD1 or TRBD2 (5 bases each). There are 16 residues in the CDR3. Germline V CDR1 and CDR2: ENHRY, SYGVKD. The V end lost 4 bases, the J end lost 1 base, and 16 bases lay between the germline ends.

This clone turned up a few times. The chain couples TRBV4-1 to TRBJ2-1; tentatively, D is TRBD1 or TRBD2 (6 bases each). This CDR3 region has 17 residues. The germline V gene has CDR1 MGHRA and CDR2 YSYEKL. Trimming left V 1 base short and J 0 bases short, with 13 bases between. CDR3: CASSQARGVSSYNEQFF. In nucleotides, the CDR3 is TGCGCCAGCAGCCAAGCAAGGGGGGTTAGCTCCTACAATGAGCAGTTCTTC.

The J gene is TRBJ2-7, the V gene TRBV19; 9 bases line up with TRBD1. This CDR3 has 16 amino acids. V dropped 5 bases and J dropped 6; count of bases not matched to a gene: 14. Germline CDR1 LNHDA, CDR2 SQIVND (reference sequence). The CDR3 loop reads CASSPHSPGTGFEQYF. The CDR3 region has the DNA TGTGCCAGTAGTCCACATAGCCCCGGGACAGGGTTCGAGCAGTACTTC. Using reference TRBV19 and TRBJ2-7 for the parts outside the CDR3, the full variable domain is DGGITQSPKYLFRKEGQNVTLSCEQNLNHDAMYWYRQDPGQGLRLIYYSQIVNDFQKGDIAEGYSVSREKKESFPLTVTSAQKNPTAFYLCASSPHSPGTGFEQYFGPGTRLTVT.